This TCR beta chain was retrieved from a study of T cell responses to AZD1222 COVID-19 vaccine. Study-wide findings and caveats: The reported proportion of spike-specific TCRs targeting unmutated variant regions was nearly half. Clonal diversity may have been underestimated in mostly white British donors.

Points on this clone: The antigen is unknown.

Assay used: immunoSEQ multiplex PCR; TCRdb lists only in-frame clones, some missing. The sample carries about 100,000 clones, roughly 85% recorded once. V dropped 6 bases and J dropped 1 base, with 9 bases sitting between them. The CDR3 sequence is 13 residues long. Germline-derived CDR1 and CDR2 are LGHDT and YNNKEL (reference sequence). The chain combines TRBV3-1 (or the pseudogene TRBV3-2) with TRBJ1-1; the D gene is possibly TRBD1 (6 bases). The receptor was isolated from an adult who received the AZD1222 COVID-19 vaccine. The sample in question was peripheral blood, obtained 28 days after the second AZD1222 dose. The CDR3 nucleotides are TGTGCCAGCAGTTCGGGACAGAACACTGAAGCTTTCTTT. It codes for CASSSGQNTEAFF.